Listed below are T cell receptor beta chains from one sample, sequenced in a study of shared clonotypes between healthy human individuals. Assay used: immunoSEQ multiplex PCR; TCRdb lists only in-frame clones, some missing. The sample has around 2,000,000 clones, 85% to 95% seen once; the top ten hold more than 1.5%. The sample consisted of naive CD8+ T cells from PBMCs. The receptors were gathered from a man between 18 and 35 years old in good health. Some clones in this sample may be carry-over from other donors' samples. Each CDR3 is given with its conserved first and last residue. The order of the fields is D gene, V gene, J gene, clone size, CDR3 DNA, CDR3 protein. D genes are given only for firm matches. Rows give clone size only sometimes, using once, few, many, or a class for an expanded clone.

d_call: TRBD1
v_call: TRBV7-9
j_call: TRBJ1-1
clone_size: once
cdr3_nt: TGTGCCAGCAGCTTGGGGACAGGGGTTGGAAGCACTGAAGCTTTCTTT
cdr3_aa: CASSLGTGVGSTEAFF

d_call: -
v_call: TRBV5-1
j_call: TRBJ2-4
clone_size: -
cdr3_nt: TGCGCCAGCAGCTTGGAAGTAGCCAAAAACATTCAGTACTTC
cdr3_aa: CASSLEVAKNIQYF

d_call: -
v_call: TRBV19
j_call: TRBJ1-1
clone_size: -
cdr3_nt: TGTGCCAGTAGTATAGATGCTACTAGATACACTGAAGCTTTCTTT
cdr3_aa: CASSIDATRYTEAFF

d_call: TRBD2
v_call: TRBV19
j_call: TRBJ2-2
clone_size: -
cdr3_nt: TGTGCCAGTATGTCGAAGCGGGACGGCGGGGAGCTGTTTTTT
cdr3_aa: CASMSKRDGGELFF

d_call: -
v_call: TRBV9
j_call: TRBJ1-4
clone_size: -
cdr3_nt: TGTGCCAGCAGCGTAGCTTGGGAGGGACCAACTAATGAAAAACTGTTTTTT
cdr3_aa: CASSVAWEGPTNEKLFF

d_call: -
v_call: TRBV27
j_call: TRBJ1-1
clone_size: once
cdr3_nt: TGTGCCAGCAACGAGCGGGGCGGACGGCTACGAGGCGGCACTGAAGCTTTCTTT
cdr3_aa: CASNERGGRLRGGTEAFF

d_call: -
v_call: TRBV11-2
j_call: TRBJ2-7
clone_size: -
cdr3_nt: TGTGCCAGCAGCTTAGAATCTGGGACCCGTTGGGAGCAGTACTTC
cdr3_aa: CASSLESGTRWEQYF

d_call: -
v_call: TRBV9
j_call: TRBJ1-2
clone_size: -
cdr3_nt: TGTGCCAGCAGCCCCAACGGAGGGGCAGCGGGCTACACCTTC
cdr3_aa: CASSPNGGAAGYTF

d_call: -
v_call: TRBV10-2
j_call: TRBJ2-1
clone_size: -
cdr3_nt: TGCGCCAGCAGTGACCGAACAGCGGGCCCCGCAGGCAATGAGCAGTTCTTC
cdr3_aa: CASSDRTAGPAGNEQFF

d_call: -
v_call: TRBV19
j_call: TRBJ1-3
clone_size: -
cdr3_nt: TGTGCCAGTAGTCCTACACTAAGCTCTGGAAACACCATATATTTT
cdr3_aa: CASSPTLSSGNTIYF

d_call: -
v_call: TRBV4-1
j_call: TRBJ2-7
clone_size: -
cdr3_nt: TGCGCCAGCAGCTCCCTTTTCGGGGGCTTCTACGAGCAGTACTTC
cdr3_aa: CASSSLFGGFYEQYF

d_call: TRBD2
v_call: TRBV9
j_call: TRBJ2-1
clone_size: -
cdr3_nt: TGTGCCAGCAGCGGCGGGGGAGGGTCCTACAATGAGCAGTTCTTC
cdr3_aa: CASSGGGGSYNEQFF

d_call: TRBD2
v_call: TRBV4-3
j_call: TRBJ2-2
clone_size: -
cdr3_nt: TGCGCCAGCAGGATGGGACTAAATACCGGGGAGCTGTTTTTT
cdr3_aa: CASRMGLNTGELFF

d_call: TRBD1
v_call: TRBV5-6
j_call: TRBJ1-1
clone_size: -
cdr3_nt: TGTGCCAGCAGCTGGGACAGATCGAACACTGAAGCTTTCTTT
cdr3_aa: CASSWDRSNTEAFF

d_call: -
v_call: TRBV28
j_call: TRBJ1-3
clone_size: once
cdr3_nt: TGTGCCAGCAGCGTGGGGGGCTCTGGAAACACCATATATTTT
cdr3_aa: CASSVGGSGNTIYF

d_call: -
v_call: TRBV7-2
j_call: TRBJ2-7
clone_size: once
cdr3_nt: TGTGCCAGCAGCCCAAGGTGGGGCACCACCTCCTACGAGCAGTACTTC
cdr3_aa: CASSPRWGTTSYEQYF

d_call: TRBD1
v_call: TRBV11-2
j_call: TRBJ2-7
clone_size: -
cdr3_nt: TGTGCCAGCAGCTTATATTCGCGGGACAGGTCTTACGAGCAGTACTTC
cdr3_aa: CASSLYSRDRSYEQYF